This passage covers 10 T cell receptor beta chains from one sample sequenced in a study of breast tumors, draining lymph nodes, adjacent tissues. Samples came from axillary lymph nodes draining the breast cancer. From the multiplex PCR reads, TCRdb called clonotypes with MiXCR, one entry per CDR3 protein. The sample has around 140,000 distinct CDR3 sequences; about a fifth are singletons. The specimen was axillary lymph node tissue. The receptors were gathered from a female donor with breast cancer. Some clones in this sample may be carry-over from other donors' samples.

As concerns this clonotype: A much larger clone lies a single base off, so this may be a read error. This CDR3 is missing its conserved last phenylalanine or tryptophan, likely due to a read error. The rearrangement joins TRBV5-6 to TRBJ1-2; D is ambiguous. This CDR3 is 14 amino acids long. Germline CDR1 reads SGHDT; CDR2 reads YYEEEE. The CDR3 sequence: CASSLVVGNYSYTL. The CDR3 nucleotides are TGTGCCAGCAGCTTGGTTGTAGGGAACTATAGCTACACCCTC.

As regards this clonotype: A read error may account for a junction end that differs from germline. The rearrangement uses TRBV10-3 and TRBJ1-5; tentatively, D is TRBD1 (5 bases). Germline assignment: CDR1 ENHRY and CDR2 SYGVKD. The CDR3 length is 14 residues. The CDR3 DNA reads TGTGCCATCAGTGGACAGAATAGCGATCAGCCCCAGCATTTT. Its translation is CAISGQNSDQPQHF.

This clonotype was counted only a few times. A read error may be the cause here, since a much bigger clone is one base away. The chain recombines TRBV11-3 with TRBJ2-1; D unclear. The CDR3 is made up of 16 amino acids. The germline V gene has CDR1 SGHNT and CDR2 YENEEA. As DNA, the CDR3 is TGTGCCAGCAGCTCTGTTAAAGCGCCGACCTACGATGAGCAGTTCTTC. This encodes CASSSVKAPTYDEQFF. Drawing the rest from reference TRBV11-3 and TRBJ2-1, the complete variable domain is EAGVVQSPRYKIIEKKQPVAFWCNPISGHNTLYWYLQNLGQGPELLIRYENEEAVDDSQLPKDRFSAERLKGVDSTLKIQPAELGDSAVYLCASSSVKAPTYDEQFFGPGTRLTVL.

This clonotype was counted many times. This rearrangement joins TRBV9 to TRBJ1-3; D is undetermined. Germline values: CDR1 SGDLS, CDR2 YYNGEE. The CDR3 runs 13 residues. V was pared by 3 bases and J by 2 bases, with 6 bases between. The chain's CDR3 is CASSEGPGNTIYF. DNA for the CDR3: TGTGCCAGCAGCGAAGGACCTGGAAACACCATATATTTT. Variable domain in full (rest from reference TRBV9 and TRBJ1-3): DSGVTQTPKHLITATGQRVTLRCSPRSGDLSVYWYQQSLDQGLQFLIQYYNGEERAKGNILERFSAQQFPDLHSELNLSSLELGDSALYFCASSEGPGNTIYFGEGSWLTVV.

V and J are TRBV28 and TRBJ1-2; D not certain. The V gene's germline CDR1 is MDHEN and CDR2 SYDVKM. The CDR3 is 12 residues long. V was shortened by 2 bases and J by 7 bases, with 8 bases between the two germline ends. This CDR3 reads CASSLGSFGYTF. For the CDR3, the DNA is TGTGCCAGCAGTTTAGGGTCCTTTGGCTACACCTTC.

The sample holds many counts of this clonotype. The chain links TRBV20-1 to TRBJ2-3, with unresolved D. This CDR3 contains 12 residues. The germline V and J ends were trimmed by 1 base and 2 bases, with 4 bases remaining between them. Germline lookup yields CDR1 DFQATT and CDR2 SNEGSKA (reference sequence). CDR3 DNA: TGCAGTGCTAGAGTCCCCACAGATACGCAGTATTTT. It yields the protein CSARVPTDTQYF.

This chain joins TRBV15 and TRBJ2-5; 12 positions agree with TRBD2. The CDR3 has 16 residues. V shed 3 bases, J shed 4 bases, and the junction held 6 bases outside the gene matches. Per the germline V gene, CDR1 is LNHNV and CDR2 is YYDKDF (reference sequence). Here the CDR3 reads CATSSAQLAGGETQYF. The DNA for the CDR3 is TGTGCCACCAGCAGCGCCCAACTAGCGGGAGGAGAGACCCAGTACTTC.

In regard to this clonotype: This may come from a read error, since a much larger clone is one base off. The V gene is TRBV19, the J gene TRBJ1-4; TRBD1 is a possible D gene (6 bases). The CDR3 has 13 amino acids. Germline CDR1 is LNHDA and CDR2 is SQIVND (reference sequence). CDR3 protein: CVSRRGPPEKLFF. CDR3 nucleotide sequence: TGTGTCAGTAGACGGGGGCCCCCTGAAAAACTGTTTTTT.

This clonotype was seen many times. The chain recombines TRBV2 with TRBJ1-5; the D gene is possibly TRBD1 (6 bases). Germline-derived CDR1 and CDR2 are SNHLY and FYNNEI. This CDR3 is 15 amino acids long. The V end was cut by 2 bases, the J end by 0 bases, with 8 bases between. CDR3 protein: CASSETGLSNQPQHF. The CDR3 coding sequence is TGTGCCAGCAGTGAAACAGGGCTTAGCAATCAGCCCCAGCATTTT.

This clonotype was seen many times. The chain couples TRBV7-2 to TRBJ2-7; the D is unclear. The CDR3 runs 14 residues. V was shortened by 1 base and J by 2 bases, with 9 bases between the two germline ends. Per germline, CDR1 SGHTA and CDR2 FQGNSA. CDR3 protein: CASSLGAAPYEQYF. In nucleotides, the CDR3 is TGTGCCAGCAGCTTAGGAGCAGCTCCCTACGAGCAGTACTTC.